These T cell receptor beta chains were read from a single sample in a study of blood T cell repertoires in COVID-19. The assay was immunoSEQ multiplex PCR, and TCRdb's table has in-frame clones only and misses some. Found here are around 150,000 clones, about 86% of them singletons; the top ten hold roughly 7.8%. Sequences were obtained from peripheral blood. The receptor source for this set is a man in his 60s with acute or convalescent COVID-19. The CDR3 runs from the conserved cysteine through the conserved F or W. The D gene is left open where the match is weak. Not every row has a clone size; where given, it reads once, few, many or a size class.

>TRBD2|TRBV3-1/TRBV3-2|NA|TRBJ2-3|15
TGTGCCAGCACCGGGGGAGCGGGGGGCACAGATACGCAGTATTTT
CASTGGAGGTDTQYF
>TRBD1|TRBV27|NA|TRBJ1-1|16
TGTGCCAGCACCGCCCCAGGGGGTGGGGGAACTACTGAAGCTTTCTTT
CASTAPGGGGTTEAFF
>TRBD1|TRBV24-1|NA|TRBJ2-4|13
TGTGCCACCAGTGACGACAGGGCGCACATTCAGTACTTC
CATSDDRAHIQYF
>TRBD1|TRBV27|NA|TRBJ1-5|19
TGTGCCAGCAGTCCCCGGACAGGGTCGGGCGGGAGTCAAAATCAGCCCCAGCATTTT
CASSPRTGSGGSQNQPQHF
>TRBD1|TRBV28|NA|TRBJ2-7|15
TGTGCCAGCAGTCCGCCGGGACAGGGTTTATACGAGCAGTACTTC
CASSPPGQGLYEQYF
>TRBD1|TRBV7-8|NA|TRBJ2-6|20
TGTGCCAGCAGCCCGGAAGAGCTGACAGGGGGCAAGGCTGGGGCCAACGTCCTGACTTTC
CASSPEELTGGKAGANVLTF
>TRBD1|TRBV18|NA|TRBJ1-1|14
TGTGCCAGCTCACTCGGACAGGGGCCCACTGAAGCTTTCTTT
CASSLGQGPTEAFF
>NA|TRBV28|once|TRBJ1-1|13
TGTGCCAGCAGATGGACACTGAACACTGAAGCTTTCTTT
CASRWTLNTEAFF
>TRBD1|TRBV28|NA|TRBJ1-1|14
TGTGCCAGCAGGTTGGGACAGGGAGGGACTGAAGCTTTCTTT
CASRLGQGGTEAFF
>NA|TRBV6-6|NA|TRBJ2-2|14
TGTGCCAGCAGTACTAGGACGGGTGCCGGGGAGCTGTTTTTT
CASSTRTGAGELFF
>NA|TRBV27|once|TRBJ2-7|11
TGTGCCAGCAGCAACACCTACGAGCAGTACTTC
CASSNTYEQYF
>NA|TRBV7-9|NA|TRBJ2-7|12
TGTGCCAGCAGCTCTCAACTTTACGAGCAGTACTTC
CASSSQLYEQYF
>TRBD1|TRBV4-1|once|TRBJ1-5|16
TGCGCCAGCAGCCAAGGACAGGGAAGAAGCGATCAGCCCCAGCATTTT
CASSQGQGRSDQPQHF
>NA|TRBV30|NA|TRBJ1-1|14
TGTGCCTGGAGTGTTATACAGATGAACACTGAAGCTTTCTTT
CAWSVIQMNTEAFF
>NA|TRBV18|NA|TRBJ2-1|13
TGTGCCAGCTCACTGGTTGGGACTGATGAGCAGTTCTTC
CASSLVGTDEQFF
>TRBD1|TRBV28|NA|TRBJ1-2|14
TGTGCCAGCAGTGGGAACCCCAGGGGGCTAGGCTACACCTTC
CASSGNPRGLGYTF
>TRBD1|TRBV7-2|NA|TRBJ1-2|14
TGTGCCAGCAGCTTGGGACAGGGGGCTTATGGCTACACCTTC
CASSLGQGAYGYTF
>TRBD1|TRBV5-1|NA|TRBJ2-2|16
TGCGCCAGCAGCCAACCAGGGGGCTTTAACACCGGGGAGCTGTTTTTT
CASSQPGGFNTGELFF
>TRBD1|TRBV19|NA|TRBJ2-2|17
TGTGCCAGTAGTCTCCGGGGACAGGGGGCAAAGACCGGGGAGCTGTTTTTT
CASSLRGQGAKTGELFF
>TRBD2|TRBV9|NA|TRBJ2-5|15
TGTGCCAGCAGCACCCCAGCGGGAGGGTCCGAGACCCAGTACTTC
CASSTPAGGSETQYF
>TRBD2|TRBV4-1|once|TRBJ2-1|18
TGCGCCAGCAGCCAAGATTTAGAACTAGCGGCGTCCTACAATGAGCAGTTCTTC
CASSQDLELAASYNEQFF
>NA|TRBV9|NA|TRBJ2-7|15
TGTGCCAGCAGCGCATTTGGAGGGGATATCAACGAGCAGTACTTC
CASSAFGGDINEQYF
>TRBD2|TRBV30|NA|TRBJ2-7|19
TGTGTCTGGGAGGGTAACCTTATAGCGGGAGGGCTGGTCGGCTACGAGCAGTACTTC
CVWEGNLIAGGLVGYEQYF
>TRBD2|TRBV24-1|NA|TRBJ2-3|18
TGTGCCACCAGTGATTCGGATCCCACGGCGGGAGTTTGGGATACGCAGTATTTT
CATSDSDPTAGVWDTQYF
>TRBD1|TRBV28|NA|TRBJ1-1|14
TGTGCCACCCGAACAGGGGGCCGGGACACTGAAGCTTTCTTT
CATRTGGRDTEAFF
>TRBD1|TRBV7-3|NA|TRBJ1-2|15
TGTGCCAGCAGCTTGGGACAGGGGGCTCACTATGGCTACACCTTC
CASSLGQGAHYGYTF
>TRBD1|TRBV5-1|NA|TRBJ1-2|12
TGCGCCAGCAGACCGACAGGGTATGGCTACACCTTC
CASRPTGYGYTF
>NA|TRBV30|NA|TRBJ2-7|15
TGTGCCTGGAGTGATGTTTGGGACACGACCTACGAGCAGTACTTC
CAWSDVWDTTYEQYF
>TRBD2|TRBV5-1|once|TRBJ2-1|15
TGCGCCAGCAGCTTCATAGCGGGAGCCAACAATGAGCAGTTCTTC
CASSFIAGANNEQFF
>TRBD1|TRBV19|NA|TRBJ2-3|16
TGTGCCAGTAGTACCAACAGGGGGACTAGCACAGATACGCAGTATTTT
CASSTNRGTSTDTQYF
>NA|TRBV4-1|NA|TRBJ1-5|15
TGCGCCAGCAGCCCGGAGGGGTTACGGAATCAGCCCCAGCATTTT
CASSPEGLRNQPQHF
>NA|TRBV7-9|NA|TRBJ2-7|12
TGTGCCAGCAGCTTACTGCGGTACGAGCAGTACTTC
CASSLLRYEQYF
>TRBD1|TRBV19|once|TRBJ1-1|14
TGTGCCAGTAGCTACAGGGGAATGAACACTGAAGCTTTCTTT
CASSYRGMNTEAFF
>TRBD2|TRBV6-2/TRBV6-3|NA|TRBJ2-1|15
TGTGCCAGCAGTTACTCGGGTCGGGAGGGCCATGAGCAGTTCTTC
CASSYSGREGHEQFF
>TRBD2|TRBV29-1|NA|TRBJ2-1|14
TGCAGCGCCGGACTAGCGGGAGGGCAGAATGAGCAGTTCTTC
CSAGLAGGQNEQFF
>TRBD1|TRBV9|NA|TRBJ1-1|14
TGTGCCAGCAGCGTAGCTCGCCAGGGGGTTGAAGCTTTCTTT
CASSVARQGVEAFF
>TRBD1|TRBV11-2|NA|TRBJ1-2|15
TGTGCCAGCAGCTTAGTGGCAGGGGGCGGCTATGGCTACACCTTC
CASSLVAGGGYGYTF
>TRBD1|TRBV5-5|few|TRBJ1-2|14
TGTGCCAGCAGCCTCCGGGACAGCTTCTATGGCTACACCTTC
CASSLRDSFYGYTF
>TRBD1|TRBV5-1|NA|TRBJ1-1|15
TGCGCCAGCAGCCCCTCCGGGACAGGGTATACAAAAGCTTTCTTT
CASSPSGTGYTKAFF
>TRBD1|TRBV5-1|NA|TRBJ2-7|14
TGCGCCAGCAGCTCGGGACAGGGGGCGTACGAGCAGTACTTC
CASSSGQGAYEQYF
>TRBD1|TRBV6-5|NA|TRBJ2-7|13
TGTGCCAGCAGTACCGGGACAGGGAGCGAGCAGTACTTC
CASSTGTGSEQYF
>NA|TRBV27|NA|TRBJ2-1|15
TGTGCCAGCAGTCCCCAGCAGGTTTCAGGGCATGAGCAGTTCTTC
CASSPQQVSGHEQFF